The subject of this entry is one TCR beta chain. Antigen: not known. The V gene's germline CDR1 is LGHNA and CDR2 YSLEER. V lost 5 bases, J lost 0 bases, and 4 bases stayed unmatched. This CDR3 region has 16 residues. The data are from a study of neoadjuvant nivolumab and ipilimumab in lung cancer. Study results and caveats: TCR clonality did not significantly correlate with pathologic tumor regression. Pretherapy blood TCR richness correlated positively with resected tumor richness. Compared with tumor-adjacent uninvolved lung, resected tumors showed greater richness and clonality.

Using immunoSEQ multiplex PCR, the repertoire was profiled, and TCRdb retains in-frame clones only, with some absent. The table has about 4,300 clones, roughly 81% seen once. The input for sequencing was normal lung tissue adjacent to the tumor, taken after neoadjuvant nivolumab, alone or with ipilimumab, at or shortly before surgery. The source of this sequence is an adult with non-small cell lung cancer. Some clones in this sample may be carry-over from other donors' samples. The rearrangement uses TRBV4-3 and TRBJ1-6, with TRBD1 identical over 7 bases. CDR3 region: CASSRAGGSYNSPLHF. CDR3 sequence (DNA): TGCGCCAGCAGCAGGGCAGGGGGCTCCTATAATTCACCCCTCCACTTT.